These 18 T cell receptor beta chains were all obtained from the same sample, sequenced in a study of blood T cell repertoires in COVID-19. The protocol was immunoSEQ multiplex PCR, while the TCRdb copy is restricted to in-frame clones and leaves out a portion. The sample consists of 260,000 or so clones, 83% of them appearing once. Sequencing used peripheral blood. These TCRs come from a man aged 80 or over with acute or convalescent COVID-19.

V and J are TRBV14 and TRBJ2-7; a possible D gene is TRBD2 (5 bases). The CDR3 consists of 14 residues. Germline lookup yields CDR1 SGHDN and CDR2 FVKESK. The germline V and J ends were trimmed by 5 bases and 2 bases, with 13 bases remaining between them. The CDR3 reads CASSFTSGTYEQYF. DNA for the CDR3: TGTGCCAGCAGCTTCACGTCGGGGACCTACGAGCAGTACTTC.

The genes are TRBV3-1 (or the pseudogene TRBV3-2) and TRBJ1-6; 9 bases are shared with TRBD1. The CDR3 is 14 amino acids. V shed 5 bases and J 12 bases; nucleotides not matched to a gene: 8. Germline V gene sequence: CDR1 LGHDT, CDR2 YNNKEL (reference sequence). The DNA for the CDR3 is TGTGCCAGCAGCAGCCGGGACAGGGTTTTACCCCTCCACTTT. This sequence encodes CASSSRDRVLPLHF.

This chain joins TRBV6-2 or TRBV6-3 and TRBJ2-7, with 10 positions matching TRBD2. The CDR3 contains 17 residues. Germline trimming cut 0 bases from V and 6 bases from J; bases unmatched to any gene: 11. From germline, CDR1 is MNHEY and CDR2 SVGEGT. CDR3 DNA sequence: TGTGCCAGCAGTTACTCGATAGGTCTAGCGGGAGATGGCGAGCAGTACTTC. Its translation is CASSYSIGLAGDGEQYF.

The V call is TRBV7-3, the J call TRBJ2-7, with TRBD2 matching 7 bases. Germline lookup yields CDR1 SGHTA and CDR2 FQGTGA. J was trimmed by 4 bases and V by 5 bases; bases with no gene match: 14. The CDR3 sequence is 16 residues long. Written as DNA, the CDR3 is TGTGCCAGCAGCCCCACCGGGGAGCGGGGACCTTACGAGCAGTACTTC. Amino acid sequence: CASSPTGERGPYEQYF.

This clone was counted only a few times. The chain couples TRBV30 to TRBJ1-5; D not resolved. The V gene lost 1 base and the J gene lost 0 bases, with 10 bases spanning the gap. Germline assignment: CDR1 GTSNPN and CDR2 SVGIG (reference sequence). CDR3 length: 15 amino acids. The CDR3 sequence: CAWSAGVVSNQPQHF. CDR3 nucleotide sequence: TGTGCCTGGAGTGCCGGGGTCGTTAGCAATCAGCCCCAGCATTTT.

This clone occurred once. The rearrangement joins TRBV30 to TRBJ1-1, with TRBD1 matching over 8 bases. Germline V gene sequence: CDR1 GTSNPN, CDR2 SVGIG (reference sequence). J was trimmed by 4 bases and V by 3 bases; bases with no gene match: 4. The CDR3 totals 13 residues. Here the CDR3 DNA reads TGTGCCTGGAGACAGGGGGGGATCACTGAAGCTTTCTTT. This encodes CAWRQGGITEAFF.

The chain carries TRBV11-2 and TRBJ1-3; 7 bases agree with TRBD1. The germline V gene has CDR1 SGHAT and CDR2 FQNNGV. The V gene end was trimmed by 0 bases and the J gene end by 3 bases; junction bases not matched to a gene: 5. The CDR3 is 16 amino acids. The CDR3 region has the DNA TGTGCCAGCAGCTTAGATCGGGGGACAGTTGGAAACACCATATATTTT. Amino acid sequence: CASSLDRGTVGNTIYF.

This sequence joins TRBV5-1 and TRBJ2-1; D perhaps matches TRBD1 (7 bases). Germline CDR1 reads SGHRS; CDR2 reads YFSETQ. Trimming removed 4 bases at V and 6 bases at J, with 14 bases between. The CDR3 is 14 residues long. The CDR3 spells CASSGGTDTNEQFF. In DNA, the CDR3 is TGCGCCAGCAGCGGGGGGACAGACACCAATGAGCAGTTCTTC.

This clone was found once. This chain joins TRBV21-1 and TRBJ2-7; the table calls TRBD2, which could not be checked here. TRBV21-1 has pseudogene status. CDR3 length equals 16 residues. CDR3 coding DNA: TGTGCCAGCACCCCCCACGCAGGGACTAGCCCCAACGAGCAGTACTTC. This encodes CASTPHAGTSPNEQYF.

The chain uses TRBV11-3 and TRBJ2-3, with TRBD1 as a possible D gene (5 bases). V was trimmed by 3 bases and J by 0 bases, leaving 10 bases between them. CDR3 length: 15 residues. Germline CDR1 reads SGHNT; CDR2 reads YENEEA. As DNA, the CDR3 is TGTGCCAGCAGCTTGCAGGGCAGTAGCACAGATACGCAGTATTTT. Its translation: CASSLQGSSTDTQYF.

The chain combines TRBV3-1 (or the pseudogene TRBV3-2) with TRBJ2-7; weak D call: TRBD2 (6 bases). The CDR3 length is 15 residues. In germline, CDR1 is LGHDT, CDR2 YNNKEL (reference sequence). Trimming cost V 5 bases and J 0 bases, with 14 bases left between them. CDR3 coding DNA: TGTGCCAGCAGCGCGCGGGGCGGCGTCTCCTACGAGCAGTACTTC. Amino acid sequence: CASSARGGVSYEQYF.

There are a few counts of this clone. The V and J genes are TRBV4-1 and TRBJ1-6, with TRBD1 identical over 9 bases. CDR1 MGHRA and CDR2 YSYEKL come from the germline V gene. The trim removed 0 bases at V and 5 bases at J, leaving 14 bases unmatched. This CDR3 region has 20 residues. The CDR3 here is CASSQERTGGEIWDNSPLHF. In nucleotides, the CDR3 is TGCGCCAGCAGCCAAGAGCGAACAGGGGGCGAGATTTGGGATAATTCACCCCTCCACTTT.

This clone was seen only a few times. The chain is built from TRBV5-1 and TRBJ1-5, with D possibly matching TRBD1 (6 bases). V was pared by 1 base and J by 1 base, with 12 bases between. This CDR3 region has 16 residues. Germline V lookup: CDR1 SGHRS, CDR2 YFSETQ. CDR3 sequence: CASSLLGGTSNQPQHF. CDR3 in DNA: TGCGCCAGCAGCTTGTTAGGGGGAACGAGCAATCAGCCCCAGCATTTT. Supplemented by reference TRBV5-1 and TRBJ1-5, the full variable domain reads KAGVTQTPRYLIKTRGQQVTLSCSPISGHRSVSWYQQTPGQGLQFLFEYFSETQRNKGNFPGRFSGRQFSNSRSEMNVSTLELGDSALYLCASSLLGGTSNQPQHFGDGTRLSIL.

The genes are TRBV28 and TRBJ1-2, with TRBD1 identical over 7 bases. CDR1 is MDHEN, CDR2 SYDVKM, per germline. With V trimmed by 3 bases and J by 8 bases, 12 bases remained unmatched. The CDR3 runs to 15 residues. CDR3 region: CASSFGSRGYGGYTF. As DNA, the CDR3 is TGTGCCAGCAGTTTCGGAAGCAGGGGGTATGGCGGCTACACCTTC.

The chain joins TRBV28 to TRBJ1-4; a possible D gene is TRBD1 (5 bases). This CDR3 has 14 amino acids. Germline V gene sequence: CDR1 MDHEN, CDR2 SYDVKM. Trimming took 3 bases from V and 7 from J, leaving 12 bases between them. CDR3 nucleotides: TGTGCCAGCAGTTTGAGGCAGGGCCGTGAAAAACTGTTTTTT. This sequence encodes CASSLRQGREKLFF. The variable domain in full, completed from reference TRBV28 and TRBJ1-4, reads DVKVTQSSRYLVKRTGEKVFLECVQDMDHENMFWYRQDPGLGLRLIYFSYDVKMKEKGDIPEGYSVSREKKERFSLILESASTNQTSMYLCASSLRQGREKLFFGSGTQLSVL.

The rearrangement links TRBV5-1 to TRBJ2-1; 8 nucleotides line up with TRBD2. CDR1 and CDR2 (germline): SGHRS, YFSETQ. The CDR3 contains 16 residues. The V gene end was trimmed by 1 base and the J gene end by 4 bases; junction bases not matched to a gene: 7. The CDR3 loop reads CASSLRVVAGYNEQFF. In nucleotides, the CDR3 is TGCGCCAGCAGCTTGAGGGTGGTAGCGGGGTACAATGAGCAGTTCTTC.

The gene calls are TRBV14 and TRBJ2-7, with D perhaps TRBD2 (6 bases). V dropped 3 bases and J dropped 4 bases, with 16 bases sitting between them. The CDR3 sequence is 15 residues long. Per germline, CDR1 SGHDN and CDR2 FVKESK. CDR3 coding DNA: TGTGCCAGCAGCCAGGCGCCCGGGGGAATATACGAGCAGTACTTC. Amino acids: CASSQAPGGIYEQYF.

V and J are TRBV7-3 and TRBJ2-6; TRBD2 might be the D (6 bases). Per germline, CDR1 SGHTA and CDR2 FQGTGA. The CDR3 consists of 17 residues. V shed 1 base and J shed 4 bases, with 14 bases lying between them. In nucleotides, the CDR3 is TGTGCCAGCAGCTTAATACCTCCGGCGGGAGGGGCCAACGTCCTGACTTTC. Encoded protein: CASSLIPPAGGANVLTF.